These 25 T cell receptor beta chains share one sample of origin, sequenced in a study of shared clonotypes between healthy human individuals (TCRdb year 2020). Library method: the immunoSEQ multiplex PCR assay. TCRdb retrieved this table from immuneACCESS and kept in-frame rearrangements only. Not all clones are present; in checked studies, unresolved V genes account for under half, and no reason is known for the remainder. In this sample the table shows about 510,000 clones, 60% to 85% of which occur a single time. The top ten clonotypes cover around 13% of the sample. The material sequenced was PBMCs. These receptors all stem from a woman aged 40 to 50 in good health. Some clones in this sample may be carry-over from other donors' samples.

V usage is TRBV2 and J usage is TRBJ1-6; D not resolved. The V gene lost 3 bases and the J gene lost 7 bases, with 7 bases spanning the gap. Germline V gives CDR1 SNHLY, CDR2 FYNNEI. The CDR3 has 13 residues. CDR3 DNA: TGTGCCAGCAGTGAGTCGGGGAATTCACCCCTCCACTTT. Residues: CASSESGNSPLHF. Full variable domain (outside the CDR3, taken from reference TRBV2 and TRBJ1-6): EPEVTQTPSHQVTQMGQEVILRCVPISNHLYFYWYRQILGQKVEFLVSFYNNEISEKSEIFDDQFSVERPDGSNFTLKIRSTKLEDSAMYFCASSESGNSPLHFGNGTRLTVT.

This chain joins TRBV28 and TRBJ2-2; 11 bases match TRBD1. Trimming at V came to 8 bases and at J to 8 bases, leaving 4 bases not matched to a gene. The germline gives CDR1 MDHEN, CDR2 SYDVKM. The CDR3 extends over 13 amino acids. CDR3 nucleotide sequence: TGTGCCAGCCGGACAGGGGGCGGAGGGGAGCTGTTTTTT. This gives the protein CASRTGGGGELFF. The full variable domain, its missing parts supplied by reference TRBV28 and TRBJ2-2, is DVKVTQSSRYLVKRTGEKVFLECVQDMDHENMFWYRQDPGLGLRLIYFSYDVKMKEKGDIPEGYSVSREKKERFSLILESASTNQTSMYLCASRTGGGGELFFGEGSRLTVL.

This clone was picked up one time. The chain couples TRBV5-8 to TRBJ2-1, with 10 bases lining up with TRBD2. Per germline, CDR1 SGHTS and CDR2 YDEGEE. The ends lost 0 bases at V and 6 bases at J; junction bases unmatched: 6. This CDR3 contains 16 residues. This CDR3 is CASSLALSSGSNEQFF. CDR3 bases: TGTGCCAGCAGCTTGGCACTATCTAGCGGGAGCAATGAGCAGTTCTTC.

This clone has only one observation. The chain has TRBV7-2 and TRBJ1-4; D is unclear. V lost 1 base and J 4 bases, leaving 7 bases between the germline ends. CDR1 is SGHTA, CDR2 FQGNSA, per germline. This CDR3 is 14 amino acids long. The CDR3 coding sequence is TGTGCCAGCAGCTTAGAGACGGTTAATGAAAAACTGTTTTTT. It specifies CASSLETVNEKLFF.

This clone was counted between two and nine times. V usage is TRBV4-2 and J usage is TRBJ2-3; 9 bases fit TRBD2. The CDR3 consists of 17 residues. V lost 2 bases and J lost 3; bases outside the gene matches: 9. CDR1 is LGHNA, CDR2 YNFKEQ, per germline. CDR3 in amino acids: CASSQTAGGGWTDTQYF. CDR3 sequence (DNA): TGTGCCAGCAGCCAAACAGCGGGAGGTGGATGGACAGATACGCAGTATTTT.

The V gene is TRBV9, the J gene TRBJ1-2; 11 positions match TRBD1. V shed 3 bases, J shed 4 bases, and the junction held 5 bases outside the gene matches. CDR3 length equals 15 residues. Germline values: CDR1 SGDLS, CDR2 YYNGEE. Here the CDR3 DNA reads TGTGCCAGCAGCGCCGGACAGGGGGCGAGCTATGGCTACACCTTC. Its translation is CASSAGQGASYGYTF.

This clone was picked up a small number of times. The chain links TRBV28 to TRBJ1-1; no definite D call. CDR1 MDHEN and CDR2 SYDVKM come from the germline V gene. Deletions cut 8 bases from V and 3 bases from J, with 7 bases between. This CDR3 is 11 amino acids long. The CDR3 sequence: CASLSDTEAFF. The CDR3 nucleotides read TGTGCCAGCTTATCTGACACTGAAGCTTTCTTT.

The V gene is TRBV27, the J gene TRBJ2-1; TRBD2 matches 7 bases. The CDR3 has 16 residues. Germline assignment: CDR1 MNHEY and CDR2 SMNVEV (reference sequence). With 7 bases clipped from V and 4 bases from J, the junction kept 13 bases outside the gene matches. As DNA, the CDR3 is TGTGCCAGCACCCAAGCTGGGAGGGCCGGGTACAATGAGCAGTTCTTC. Protein product: CASTQAGRAGYNEQFF.

The chain uses TRBV27 and TRBJ2-1; 9 bases match TRBD2. This CDR3 is 14 amino acids long. Germline V lookup: CDR1 MNHEY, CDR2 SMNVEV (reference sequence). V lost 10 bases to trimming and J lost 4 bases; unmatched junction nucleotides: 8. The CDR3 loop is CATRSGRRYNEQFF. The CDR3 DNA sequence: TGTGCCACCCGTAGCGGGAGACGGTACAATGAGCAGTTCTTC.

The chain recombines TRBV5-1 with TRBJ2-7, with 7 bases aligning to TRBD2. The junction had 13 bases not matched to a gene; V was cut back by 0 bases and J by 1 base. Germline loops: CDR1 SGHRS, CDR2 YFSETQ. The CDR3 spans 18 residues. This chain's CDR3 is CASSLDPSGYIGSYEQYF. The DNA for the CDR3 is TGCGCCAGCAGCTTGGATCCTAGCGGATATATAGGGTCCTACGAGCAGTACTTC.

V usage is TRBV2 and J usage is TRBJ1-3, with 7 bases lining up with TRBD1. V was pared by 5 bases and J by 3 bases, with 4 bases of the junction left unmatched. Germline V gene sequence: CDR1 SNHLY, CDR2 FYNNEI. This CDR3 region has 14 residues. The CDR3 nucleotides read TGTGCCAGCAGTCGACAGGGAGGTGGAAACACCATATATTTT. Translating it yields CASSRQGGGNTIYF.

V usage is TRBV2 and J usage is TRBJ1-1; D remains ambiguous. The CDR3 totals 15 residues. Trimming took off 2 bases at V and 1 base at J, with 11 bases between the two ends. Germline values: CDR1 SNHLY, CDR2 FYNNEI. The CDR3 DNA follows: TGTGCCAGCAGTGAACGGGTGGATACGAACACTGAAGCTTTCTTT. Translation: CASSERVDTNTEAFF. Based on the CDR3 plus reference TRBV2 and TRBJ1-1, the full variable domain is EPEVTQTPSHQVTQMGQEVILRCVPISNHLYFYWYRQILGQKVEFLVSFYNNEISEKSEIFDDQFSVERPDGSNFTLKIRSTKLEDSAMYFCASSERVDTNTEAFFGQGTRLTVV.

The V and J genes are TRBV6-1 and TRBJ2-7, with 12 bases aligning to TRBD2. Germline V gene data show CDR1 as MNHNS and CDR2 as SASEGT. The CDR3 runs to 15 residues. V was pared by 4 bases and J by 3 bases, with 4 bases of the junction left unmatched. The DNA of the CDR3 is TGTGCCAGCAGTGTAACTAGCGGGAGGCTCTACGAGCAGTACTTC. It encodes CASSVTSGRLYEQYF.

The J gene is TRBJ1-4, the V gene TRBV19; 7 bases match TRBD1. With V trimmed by 5 bases and J by 10 bases, 10 bases remained unmatched. The CDR3 has 14 amino acids. CDR1 LNHDA and CDR2 SQIVND come from the germline V gene (reference sequence). CDR3 in amino acids: CASSVDRDSGKLFF. In DNA, the CDR3 is TGTGCCAGTAGTGTTGACAGGGATTCCGGAAAACTGTTTTTT.

The chain links TRBV7-8 to TRBJ2-5, with D possibly TRBD1 on 6 matching bases. The CDR3 extends over 14 amino acids. V was trimmed by 5 bases and J by 6 bases, leaving 16 bases between them. CDR1 SGHVS and CDR2 FQNEAQ come from the germline V gene. CDR3: CASSTTGSFKTQYF. DNA of the CDR3: TGTGCCAGCAGCACCACAGGGAGCTTTAAGACCCAGTACTTC.

V usage is TRBV9 and J usage is TRBJ2-7; D is unresolved. V was pared by 0 bases and J by 0 bases, with 4 bases between. The CDR3 has 13 residues. Germline assignment: CDR1 SGDLS and CDR2 YYNGEE. As DNA, the CDR3 is TGTGCCAGCAGCGTAGGGGCCTCCTACGAGCAGTACTTC. As protein: CASSVGASYEQYF.

This chain uses TRBV29-1 with TRBJ2-3; TRBD1 or TRBD2 may be the D gene (5 bases each). The germline CDR1 and CDR2 sequences are SQVTM and ANQGSEA. Trimming shortened V by 3 bases and J by 5 bases, and 9 bases separated the two germline ends. This CDR3 has 12 amino acids. The CDR3 sequence is CSVESGGDTQYF. The CDR3 DNA is TGCAGCGTTGAGAGTGGGGGAGATACGCAGTATTTT.

The V gene is TRBV2, the J gene TRBJ2-3, with D possibly matching TRBD1 (5 bases). The CDR3 is 16 amino acids. Germline V gene data show CDR1 as SNHLY and CDR2 as FYNNEI. V dropped 1 base and J dropped 5 bases, with 16 bases sitting between them. The CDR3 loop reads CASSEEGRAFKDTQYF. CDR3 coding DNA: TGTGCCAGCAGTGAAGAGGGCAGGGCTTTCAAAGATACGCAGTATTTT.

This chain uses TRBV19 with TRBJ2-7; D may be TRBD2 (5 bases). The CDR3 loop spans 16 amino acids. Germline lookup yields CDR1 LNHDA and CDR2 SQIVND (reference sequence). Deletions cut 6 bases from V and 3 bases from J, with 21 bases between. CDR3 region: CASSQSGQPKDYEQYF. CDR3 in DNA: TGTGCCAGTAGCCAGAGCGGCCAGCCGAAAGACTACGAGCAGTACTTC.

The chain couples TRBV2 to TRBJ2-3; no definite D call. The CDR3 contains 15 residues. The germline V gene has CDR1 SNHLY and CDR2 FYNNEI. Deletions cut 1 base from V and 1 base from J, with 9 bases between. CDR3 nucleotide sequence: TGTGCCAGCAGTGAAGTGGGGTACGGCACAGATACGCAGTATTTT. As protein: CASSEVGYGTDTQYF.

The rearrangement links TRBV29-1 to TRBJ2-2; unclear D gene. Germline V gives CDR1 SQVTM, CDR2 ANQGSEA. The CDR3 runs 16 residues. V was trimmed by 1 base and J by 4 bases, leaving 16 bases between them. The DNA of the CDR3 is TGCAGCGTTGAAGTCGTGGCTAGTTCCGGCACCGGGGAGCTGTTTTTT. Its translation is CSVEVVASSGTGELFF.

The CDR3 loop reads CATSRQGRGGELFF. In DNA, the CDR3 is TGTGCCACTAGCCGGCAGGGGAGGGGCGGGGAGCTGTTTTTT. The chain couples TRBV19 to TRBJ2-2; tentatively, D is TRBD2 (7 bases). The CDR3 sequence is 14 residues long. From germline, CDR1 is LNHDA and CDR2 SQIVND (reference sequence). Trimming removed 10 bases at V and 7 bases at J, with 19 bases between.

The CDR3 region is CASARQGNYEQYF. The CDR3 DNA reads as TGTGCCAGCGCGAGACAGGGGAACTACGAGCAGTACTTC. The chain carries TRBV27 and TRBJ2-7; 8 positions match TRBD1. The ends lost 8 bases at V and 3 bases at J; junction bases unmatched: 6. This CDR3 is 13 amino acids long. Germline CDR1 is MNHEY and CDR2 is SMNVEV (reference sequence).

V gene TRBV4-2 combines with J gene TRBJ1-4, with D unresolved. Trimming shortened V by 4 bases and J by 4 bases, and 10 bases separated the two germline ends. CDR1 is LGHNA, CDR2 YNFKEQ, per germline. CDR3 size: 14 residues. In DNA form, the CDR3 reads TGTGCCAGCAGCCTGGTAGGGAGTAATGAAAAACTGTTTTTT. Encoded protein: CASSLVGSNEKLFF.

This chain joins TRBV2 and TRBJ1-4; D unclear. Germline values: CDR1 SNHLY, CDR2 FYNNEI. Trimming removed 6 bases from V and 0 bases from J, with 14 bases in between. This CDR3 is built from 16 residues. CDR3 in amino acids: CASSRSIPTTNEKLFF. The CDR3 coding sequence is TGTGCCAGCAGCCGAAGTATCCCCACAACTAATGAAAAACTGTTTTTT.